Shown below are 25 T cell receptor beta chains from a single sample sequenced in a study of CD8+CD57+ T cells in acquired aplastic anemia. All patients picked for sequencing had shown, by flow cytometry, an expansion of CD8+CD57+ cells. TCR beta VDJ and CDR3 profiling used genomic DNA as template. One entry per CDR3 protein, called by TCRdb with MiXCR from the reads. The table records about 180,000 distinct CDR3 sequences, 40% to 50% of them present only once. Sequencing was done on a sample of sorted CD4+, CD8+, or CD8+CD57+ T cells (not recorded which) from PBMCs. These receptors were taken from a human donor with aplastic anemia.

The chain has TRBV24-1 and TRBJ1-5; 9 bases match TRBD1. V trimming: 7 bases; J trimming: 6 bases; junction bases outside the gene matches: 9. CDR3 length: 15 amino acids. CDR1 is KGHDR, CDR2 SFDVKD, per germline. The DNA for the CDR3 is TGTGCCACCAGCGAGGGGACAGGGAGTGGTCAGCCCCAGCATTTT. It encodes CATSEGTGSGQPQHF.

This clonotype appeared many times. V and J are TRBV12-3 or TRBV12-4 and TRBJ2-3, with 13 nucleotides matching TRBD2. The CDR3 has 16 amino acids. Trimming at V came to 5 bases and at J to 2 bases, leaving 4 bases not matched to a gene. The CDR3 reads CASSPGLAGDTDTQYF. CDR3 nucleotides: TGTGCCAGCAGTCCTGGACTAGCGGGGGACACAGATACGCAGTATTTT.

In this sample, this clonotype turned up many times. J is TRBJ2-3 and V is TRBV11-2; the match to TRBD2 covers 7 bases. This CDR3 is 16 amino acids long. In germline, CDR1 is SGHAT, CDR2 FQNNGV. V dropped 1 base and J dropped 4; count of bases not matched to a gene: 8. CDR3 sequence reads: CASSLATAGVPDTQYF. The CDR3 DNA follows: TGTGCCAGCAGCTTAGCGACTGCGGGGGTTCCAGATACGCAGTATTTT.

Ten or more counts support this clonotype. The V call is TRBV19, the J call TRBJ1-5, with D perhaps matching TRBD1 (5 bases). This CDR3 comprises 15 residues. V was trimmed by 3 bases and J by 0 bases, leaving 9 bases between them. Germline V gene lookup returns CDR1 LNHDA and CDR2 SQIVND (reference sequence). The CDR3 nucleotides are TGTGCCAGTAGTATCTGGGGGGTTAGCAATCAGCCCCAGCATTTT. This gives the protein CASSIWGVSNQPQHF.

This chain connects TRBV6-1 to TRBJ2-2, with D perhaps TRBD1 (5 bases). The V end lost 2 bases, the J end lost 6 bases, and 10 bases lay between the germline ends. The CDR3 extends over 14 amino acids. The germline V gene has CDR1 MNHNS and CDR2 SASEGT. The CDR3 DNA sequence: TGTGCCAGCAGTGAATCCGTCAGGGCCGGGGAGCTGTTTTTT. Its protein is CASSESVRAGELFF.

The chain employs TRBV15 and TRBJ2-1; the D gene is possibly TRBD2 (6 bases). Germline CDR1 reads LNHNV; CDR2 reads YYDKDF (reference sequence). The germline V and J ends were trimmed by 0 bases and 8 bases, with 14 bases remaining between them. The CDR3 totals 15 residues. In DNA, the CDR3 is TGTGCCACCAGCAGAGATAAAGGGACTGGCTATGAGCAGTTCTTC. Translation gives CATSRDKGTGYEQFF.

This clonotype was seen only once. The rearrangement joins TRBV7-3 to TRBJ2-7, with D hard to call. Trimming left V 4 bases short and J 5 bases short, with 9 bases between. The germline gives CDR1 SGHTA, CDR2 FQGTGA. The CDR3 is 12 amino acids. The CDR3 DNA follows: TGTGCCAGCAGCTCCGCGCGAGACGAGCAGTACTTC. Translation gives CASSSARDEQYF. The variable domain in full, completed from reference TRBV7-3 and TRBJ2-7, reads GAGVSQTPSNKVTEKGKYVELRCDPISGHTALYWYRQSLGQGPEFLIYFQGTGAADDSGLPNDRFFAVRPEGSVSTLKIQRTERGDSAVYLCASSSARDEQYFGPGTRLTVT.

The chain has TRBV25-1 and TRBJ2-1; no clear D. Germline CDR1 is MGHDK and CDR2 is SYGVNS. V dropped 7 bases and J dropped 0 bases, with 7 bases sitting between them. The CDR3 consists of 13 residues. The CDR3 region is CASKESSYNEQFF. Here the CDR3 DNA reads TGTGCCAGCAAGGAGAGCTCCTACAATGAGCAGTTCTTC.

This clonotype was counted ten times or more. This chain uses TRBV5-5 with TRBJ1-5; tentatively, D is TRBD1 (6 bases). Germline CDR1 SGHKS, CDR2 YYEKEE (reference sequence). The V gene lost 4 bases and the J gene lost 3 bases, with 14 bases spanning the gap. This CDR3 contains 15 residues. The DNA for the CDR3 is TGTGCCAGCAGCGTGAACGGACAGTCCAATCAGCCCCAGCATTTT. Encoded protein: CASSVNGQSNQPQHF.

The chain is built from TRBV12-1 and TRBJ2-3; TRBD2 is the table's D call and was not checked against the DNA. TRBV12-1 represents a pseudogene. CDR3 length: 21 residues. The CDR3 here is CASSFTYETPTSGGATDTQYF. Here the CDR3 DNA reads TGTGCCAGCAGCTTTACCTACGAAACCCCGACTAGCGGGGGGGCAACAGATACGCAGTATTTT.

J is TRBJ1-1 and V is TRBV5-8; D uncertain. V dropped 4 bases and J dropped 4 bases, with 14 bases sitting between them. Germline lookup yields CDR1 SGHTS and CDR2 YDEGEE. This CDR3 contains 14 residues. This CDR3 reads CASSGGVGFTEAFF. Written as DNA, the CDR3 is TGTGCCAGCAGCGGTGGAGTTGGGTTCACTGAAGCTTTCTTT.

V and J are TRBV19 and TRBJ2-7; TRBD2 is a possible D gene (5 bases). This CDR3 has 14 amino acids. The germline V and J ends were trimmed by 10 bases and 3 bases, with 19 bases remaining between them. Germline CDR1 is LNHDA and CDR2 is SQIVND (reference sequence). CDR3 bases: TGTGCCACCCCCGAGGGAGCCCTATACTACGAGCAGTACTTC. Encoded protein: CATPEGALYYEQYF.

This clonotype has only one observation. This may be a read error: a much more frequent sequence differs by one nucleotide. DNA for the CDR3: TGTACCACCACAGACCGGGTGAATCAGCCCCAGCATTTT. Amino acids: CTTTDRVNQPQHF. The V gene is TRBV6-1, the J gene TRBJ1-5; D is ambiguous. CDR3 length: 13 residues. Germline CDR1 is MNHNS and CDR2 is SASEGT.

This chain joins TRBV20-1 and TRBJ2-7, with D unresolved. The CDR3 has 15 amino acids. Trimming removed 1 base from V and 2 bases from J, with 15 bases in between. CDR1 and CDR2 from the germline V gene are DFQATT and SNEGSKA (reference sequence). The CDR3 spells CSARGLTEITYEQYF. The CDR3 DNA sequence: TGCAGTGCTAGAGGACTGACGGAGATCACCTACGAGCAGTACTTC.

This chain connects TRBV9 to TRBJ1-2; D gene uncertain. CDR1 is SGDLS, CDR2 YYNGEE, per germline. V lost 3 bases to trimming and J lost 4 bases, with 4 bases between them. The CDR3 loop spans 11 amino acids. CDR3: CASSGSYGYTF. Here the CDR3 DNA reads TGTGCCAGCAGCGGATCCTATGGCTACACCTTC. The whole variable domain, filled in from reference TRBV9 and TRBJ1-2, reads DSGVTQTPKHLITATGQRVTLRCSPRSGDLSVYWYQQSLDQGLQFLIQYYNGEERAKGNILERFSAQQFPDLHSELNLSSLELGDSALYFCASSGSYGYTFGSGTRLTVV.

The CDR3 is CASSLTGPRWNTEAFF. The CDR3, as DNA: TGTGCCAGCAGTCTAACAGGGCCCAGATGGAACACTGAAGCTTTCTTT. The chain carries TRBV12-3 or TRBV12-4 and TRBJ1-1; D is perhaps TRBD1 (6 bases). The CDR3 is 16 amino acids. V lost 5 bases to trimming and J lost 1 base, with 17 bases between them.

Ten or more counts support this clonotype. The chain is built from TRBV11-2 and TRBJ2-1; either TRBD1 or TRBD2 may fit D (5 bases each). This CDR3 comprises 14 residues. Looked up from germline, CDR1 is SGHAT and CDR2 is FQNNGV. Between the trimmed V and J ends, which lost 4 bases and 6 bases, there was a span of 13 bases. The CDR3 sequence: CASSSGRRINEQFF. The CDR3, as DNA: TGTGCCAGCAGCTCGGGACGAAGGATCAATGAGCAGTTCTTC.

This clonotype was counted at least ten times. J is TRBJ2-5 and V is TRBV2, with TRBD2 identical over 7 bases. CDR3 length: 13 amino acids. The ends lost 6 bases at V and 5 bases at J; junction bases unmatched: 6. Per the germline V gene, CDR1 is SNHLY and CDR2 is FYNNEI. The CDR3 reads CASSKDGGETQYF. The CDR3 nucleotides are TGTGCCAGCAGCAAGGACGGGGGGGAGACCCAGTACTTC.

Details on this clonotype: A read error may be the cause here, since a much bigger clone is one base away. The V call is TRBV20-1, the J call TRBJ2-2, with 9 bases aligning to TRBD2. Germline values: CDR1 DFQATT, CDR2 SNEGSKA (reference sequence). This CDR3 region has 16 residues. The CDR3 loop reads CSARLAGPENAGELFF. The CDR3 nucleotides read TGCAGTGCTAGACTAGCGGGGCCCGAGAACGCCGGGGAGCTGTTTTTT.

The chain links TRBV24-1 to TRBJ1-5; 10 nucleotides match TRBD1. This CDR3 contains 17 residues. CDR1 KGHDR and CDR2 SFDVKD come from the germline V gene. V dropped 3 bases and J dropped 2; count of bases not matched to a gene: 6. CDR3 in DNA: TGTGCCACCAGTGATCCCCGACAGGGGGCAGGCAATCAGCCCCAGCATTTT. This translates into CATSDPRQGAGNQPQHF.

This clonotype showed up many times. The V call is TRBV7-2, the J call TRBJ2-7; 8 nucleotides align to TRBD2. The germline CDR1 and CDR2 sequences are SGHTA and FQGNSA. V was pared by 7 bases and J by 0 bases, with 8 bases of the junction left unmatched. This CDR3 spans 15 amino acids. CDR3 DNA sequence: TGTGCCAGCACCCGGGGGGGTTCCCTCTCCTACGAGCAGTACTTC. As protein: CASTRGGSLSYEQYF.

The sample holds a few counts of this clonotype. The V call is TRBV24-1, the J call TRBJ1-5; no clear D. The germline V gene encodes CDR1 KGHDR and CDR2 SFDVKD. The length of the CDR3 is 14 residues. V lost 1 base and J 9 bases, leaving 12 bases between the germline ends. CDR3 sequence: CATSDFREGGPQHF. CDR3 nucleotides: TGTGCCACCAGTGATTTTAGGGAGGGAGGGCCCCAGCATTTT.

CDR3 nucleotides: TGTGCCACCCGGAACCCGGTCTACAATGAGCAGTTCTTC. The encoded protein is CATRNPVYNEQFF. V is TRBV24-1 and J is TRBJ2-1; D unclear. The length of the CDR3 is 13 residues. Germline V gives CDR1 KGHDR, CDR2 SFDVKD. Trimming removed 9 bases at V and 3 bases at J, with 11 bases between.

As regards this clonotype: The conserved phenylalanine or tryptophan normally closing the CDR3 is absent here, so this likely arose from a read error. The chain links TRBV28 to TRBJ2-6, with a weak D call TRBD2 (5 bases). Germline loops: CDR1 MDHEN, CDR2 SYDVKM. The CDR3 is made up of 15 amino acids. V lost 5 bases to trimming and J lost 2 bases, with 10 bases between them. As DNA, the CDR3 is TGTGCCAGCAGTCCCCCGGGGACTGGGGCCAACGTCCTGACTTTA. Translation gives CASSPPGTGANVLTL.

This clonotype was seen only once. The V call is TRBV20-1, the J call TRBJ2-7; D possibly corresponds to TRBD1 (6 bases). Between the trimmed V and J ends, which lost 6 bases and 3 bases, there was a span of 9 bases. CDR1 and CDR2 from the germline V gene are DFQATT and SNEGSKA (reference sequence). CDR3 size: 11 residues. The chain's CDR3 is CSAKQGYEQYF. DNA of the CDR3: TGCAGTGCCAAACAGGGCTACGAGCAGTACTTC.